One and the same sample provided the 4 T cell receptor beta chains below, sequenced in a study of blood T cell repertoires in COVID-19. Sequencing was performed with immunoSEQ multiplex PCR; in TCRdb, only in-frame clones are kept and a portion is missing. In the table there are approximately 160,000 clones, 85% to 95% of which are singletons. Specimen: peripheral blood. The source is a woman in her sixties or seventies with COVID-19, enrolled during active disease.

The chain is built from TRBV5-1 and TRBJ1-4, with 11 bases matching TRBD1. V dropped 4 bases and J dropped 7; count of bases not matched to a gene: 15. The germline CDR1 and CDR2 sequences are SGHRS and YFSETQ. This CDR3 is 18 amino acids long. CDR3 DNA: TGCGCCAGCAGCCGCGGGGTTTCAGGACAGGGGGCGGGTGAAAAACTGTTTTTT. Its protein product is CASSRGVSGQGAGEKLFF.

The chain has TRBV6-5 and TRBJ1-6, with D perhaps matching TRBD1 (6 bases). Deletions cut 5 bases from V and 8 bases from J, with 13 bases between. From germline, CDR1 is MNHEY and CDR2 SVGAGI. The CDR3 runs to 14 residues. This CDR3 reads CASSLTGRDSPLHF. DNA for the CDR3: TGTGCCAGCAGTCTAACAGGGAGGGATTCACCCCTCCACTTT.

Comment on this clone: Other DNA sequences in the same sample also yield this CDR3. The chain joins TRBV4-1 to TRBJ2-2, with 8 bases lining up with TRBD1. This CDR3 is 18 amino acids long. Germline V gene lookup returns CDR1 MGHRA and CDR2 YSYEKL. With V trimmed by 5 bases and J by 8 bases, 19 bases remained unmatched. The CDR3 is CASSYATGIDRGGGELFF. In DNA form, the CDR3 reads TGCGCCAGCAGCTACGCAACCGGGATAGACAGGGGAGGTGGGGAGCTGTTTTTT.

This clone was recorded once. The chain combines TRBV9 with TRBJ2-1, with TRBD2 matching 13 bases. Germline CDR1 SGDLS, CDR2 YYNGEE. V was pared by 0 bases and J by 5 bases, with 14 bases of the junction left unmatched. This CDR3 spans 20 amino acids. The CDR3 spells CASSVGLGTSGGASNNEQFF. For the CDR3, the DNA is TGTGCCAGCAGCGTAGGCCTGGGAACTAGCGGGGGGGCCTCGAACAATGAGCAGTTCTTC.